The present entry profiles one T cell receptor (beta chain) with its context. Per the authors' pipeline: Amplification of reference gene primers was used by the study to estimate nucleated cell counts. Generated by immunoSEQ multiplex PCR, the TCRdb table keeps only in-frame clones and is missing some. V, J and clone size derive from that table, while D and trimming were established from the DNA sequence. This table holds 250,000 to 350,000 clones, 65% to 85% found once. V was trimmed by 1 base and J by 7 bases, leaving 12 bases between them. Germline V gene sequence: CDR1 SGDLS, CDR2 YYNGEE. CDR3 length: 13 residues. The sample comes from a study of blood T cell repertoires in COVID-19. Study-wide context: COVID-19 samples collected from the United States, Italy and Spain covered acute and convalescent phases.

This clonotype originated in a human donor with COVID-19, enrolled during active disease. The donor label of this sample is uncertain. V gene TRBV9 combines with J gene TRBJ2-7, with D possibly matching TRBD1 (5 bases). Sample: peripheral blood. The CDR3 loop is CASSVRPDNEQYF. As DNA, the CDR3 is TGTGCCAGCAGCGTACGGCCGGACAATGAGCAGTACTTC. The full variable domain, its missing parts supplied by reference TRBV9 and TRBJ2-7, is DSGVTQTPKHLITATGQRVTLRCSPRSGDLSVYWYQQSLDQGLQFLIQYYNGEERAKGNILERFSAQQFPDLHSELNLSSLELGDSALYFCASSVRPDNEQYFGPGTRLTVT.